This TCR beta chain derives from a study of cytomegalovirus exposure and HLA in healthy donors. Study-wide results and limits: With high specificity and sensitivity, the classifier reportedly diagnosed cytomegalovirus status.

To note about this clone: What it binds is not known.

The PCR had 60 Vbeta and 13 Jbeta primers. The method was immunoSEQ multiplex PCR; TCRdb's version includes in-frame clones alone and lacks a portion of them. In total, the table holds some 160,000 clones. This CDR3 is 13 amino acids long. Germline V CDR1 and CDR2: WSHSY, SAAADI. Between the trimmed V and J ends, which lost 5 bases and 7 bases, there was a span of 15 bases. The receptor comes from a young man in good health and CMV-seronegative. The sample comprised PBMCs. The gene calls are TRBV10-2 and TRBJ2-7; tentatively, D is TRBD2 (5 bases). The CDR3 loop is CASSNLDFQEQYF. CDR3 nucleotide sequence: TGCGCCAGCAGTAACCTGGACTTTCAGGAGCAGTACTTC.